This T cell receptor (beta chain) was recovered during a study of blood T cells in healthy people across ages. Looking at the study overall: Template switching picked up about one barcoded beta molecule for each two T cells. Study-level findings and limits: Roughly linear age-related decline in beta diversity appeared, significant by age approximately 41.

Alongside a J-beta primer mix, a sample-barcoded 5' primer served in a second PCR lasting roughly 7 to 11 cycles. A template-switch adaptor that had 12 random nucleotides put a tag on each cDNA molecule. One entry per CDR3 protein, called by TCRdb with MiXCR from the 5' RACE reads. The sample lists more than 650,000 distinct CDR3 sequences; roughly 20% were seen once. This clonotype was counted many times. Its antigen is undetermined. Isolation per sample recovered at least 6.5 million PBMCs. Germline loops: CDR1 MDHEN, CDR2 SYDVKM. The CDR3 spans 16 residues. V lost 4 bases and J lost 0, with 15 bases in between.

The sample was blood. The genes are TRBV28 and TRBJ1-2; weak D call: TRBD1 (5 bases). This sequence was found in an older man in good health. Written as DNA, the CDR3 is TGTGCCAGCAGTTGGGGACTGGGGTTAGCTAACTATGGCTACACCTTC. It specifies CASSWGLGLANYGYTF.